The entry that follows covers one T cell receptor (beta chain) sequence. Its antigen remains unknown. The data stem from a study of cytomegalovirus exposure and HLA in healthy donors. CDR1 and CDR2 from the germline V gene are SNHLY and FYNNEI. V shed 8 bases, J shed 1 base, and the junction held 14 bases outside the gene matches. The CDR3 contains 17 residues. Study results and limitations: Later examination showed HLA-associated TCR beta chains had greater clonal expansion than equally common others. Some TCR beta chains (approximately 180 of them) were listed as cytomegalovirus-associated. A later analysis by the authors found several of the most significant clusters apparently linked to common viral pathogens.

Use of 60 Vbeta and 13 Jbeta primers characterized the PCR. Assay: immunoSEQ multiplex PCR; the TCRdb copy retains only in-frame clones and omits some. Counted here are some 130,000 clones, around three quarters occurring once; the ten biggest clones make up around 7%. The chain combines TRBV2 with TRBJ2-3; 8 positions match TRBD1. The material sequenced was PBMCs. This sequence originates from a man aged 35-49 years in good health and CMV-seropositive. The CDR3 protein is CASAGTGWAPRTDTQYF. For the CDR3, the DNA is TGTGCCAGCGCCGGGACAGGATGGGCTCCACGCACAGATACGCAGTATTTT. The full variable domain, in which reference TRBV2 and TRBJ2-3 provide the parts outside the CDR3, is EPEVTQTPSHQVTQMGQEVILRCVPISNHLYFYWYRQILGQKVEFLVSFYNNEISEKSEIFDDQFSVERPDGSNFTLKIRSTKLEDSAMYFCASAGTGWAPRTDTQYFGPGTRLTVL.